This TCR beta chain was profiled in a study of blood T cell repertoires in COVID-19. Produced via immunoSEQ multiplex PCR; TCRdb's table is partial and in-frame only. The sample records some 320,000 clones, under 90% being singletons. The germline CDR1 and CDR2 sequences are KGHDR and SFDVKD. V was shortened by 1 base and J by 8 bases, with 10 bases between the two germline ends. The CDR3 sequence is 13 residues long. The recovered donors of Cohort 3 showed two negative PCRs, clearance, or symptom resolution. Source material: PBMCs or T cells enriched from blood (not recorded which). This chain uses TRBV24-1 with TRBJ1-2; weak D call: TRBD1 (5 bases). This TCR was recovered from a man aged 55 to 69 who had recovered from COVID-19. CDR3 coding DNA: TGTGCCACCAGTGATTTTGGGGCAGTCGGCTACACCTTC. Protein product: CATSDFGAVGYTF.